These T cell receptor beta chains were read from a single sample in a study of blood T cells in healthy people across ages. TCRdb re-analysed the 5' RACE reads in MiXCR, keeping a single row per CDR3 protein. The repertoire consists of fewer than 800,000 distinct CDR3 sequences, with 20% to 30% occurring once and the leading ten covering 8% to 10%. This sample also appeared in a second study, on T cells of mothers and their children.

The sequencing input was blood. The origin of the receptors is a boy under 18 in good health. Each CDR3 is given with its conserved first and last residue. A D gene is named only where the DNA matches it firmly. Clone size is stated in some rows and not others, as once, few, many or a class when expanded.

d_gene	v_gene	abundance	j_gene	CDR3nt	CDR3aa
.	TRBV21-1	few	TRBJ2-6	TGTGCCAGCAGCAAGACTAAGGAATCTGGGGCCAACGTCCTGACTTTC	CASSKTKESGANVLTF
TRBD1	TRBV2	few	TRBJ2-6	TGTGCCAGCACTACAGGGGACCTTAGCTCTGGGGCCAACGTCCTGACTTTC	CASTTGDLSSGANVLTF
.	TRBV4-3	.	TRBJ2-3	TGCGCCAGCAGCCAAGATCGGCAAGACGTGGGAGATACGCAGTATTTT	CASSQDRQDVGDTQYF
.	TRBV7-9	few	TRBJ2-5	TGTGCCAGCAGCTCCTCAGTACTACCTAGTAGGGCCCAGTACTTC	CASSSSVLPSRAQYF
.	TRBV12-3/TRBV12-4	.	TRBJ2-1	TGTGCCAGCAGTTGGGACATCCAAGATGAGCAGTTCTTC	CASSWDIQDEQFF
.	TRBV6-4	few	TRBJ2-3	TGTGCCAGCGGACTACCTTCTTTCCCCACAGATACGCAGTATTTT	CASGLPSFPTDTQYF
.	TRBV2	.	TRBJ2-7	TGTGCCAGCACTCCGGCGGACTCCTACGAGCAGTACTTC	CASTPADSYEQYF
TRBD2	TRBV7-8	.	TRBJ2-7	TGTGCCAGCAGCCCTAGCGGGGGGAACGAATACTACGAGCAGTACTTC	CASSPSGGNEYYEQYF
.	TRBV6-1	few	TRBJ1-3	TGTGCCAGCAGGGGACAATATGGCCGCTCTGGAAACACCATATATTTT	CASRGQYGRSGNTIYF
.	TRBV5-1	few	TRBJ2-5	TGCGCCAGCAGCGCGGGACAGCTCCAAGAGACCCAGTACTTC	CASSAGQLQETQYF
.	TRBV6-1	.	TRBJ2-1	TGTGCCAGCAGTGAAGACCGAGGAAATGAGCAGTTCTTC	CASSEDRGNEQFF
.	TRBV20-1	.	TRBJ2-3	TGCAGTGCTAGAGATCCGGGACTTCGCACAGATACGCAGTATTTT	CSARDPGLRTDTQYF
TRBD2	TRBV29-1	few	TRBJ2-2	TGCAGCGTTGGTGTAGCGGGGGTCCCGGGCGGGGAGCTGTTTTTT	CSVGVAGVPGGELFF
.	TRBV5-8	.	TRBJ2-1	TGTGCCAGCCAAGAGAGGGGGTCCTACAATGAGCAGTTCTTC	CASQERGSYNEQFF
.	TRBV5-6	.	TRBJ1-2	TGTGCCAGCAGCTACACAGGGAAAGGCGGCTACACCTTC	CASSYTGKGGYTF
TRBD1	TRBV29-1	few	TRBJ2-5	TGCAGCGTGGGACAGAATTGGGAAGAGACCCAGTACTTC	CSVGQNWEETQYF
TRBD1	TRBV5-1	few	TRBJ1-2	TGCGCCAGCAGCCCAGGGGGCGCGGTTGGCTACACCTTC	CASSPGGAVGYTF